This entry is about one T cell receptor (beta chain). Its antigen remains unidentified. This sample was taken from a study of T cells in narcolepsy. Study results and caveats: HCRT-specific and TRIB2-specific autoreactive clonotypes appeared among same-patient CSF and blood CD4+ clonotypes. Reportedly, autoreactive clonotypes were serially detected in patients' blood but not controls'.

Profiling relied on immunoSEQ multiplex PCR, and the TCRdb table lists in-frame clones only, not all of them. The sample holds fewer than 40,000 clones; about nine tenths are singletons and the top ten take more than 0.65%. The sample consisted of CD45RA- memory CD4+ T cells from PBMCs. This TCR derives from a human donor with narcolepsy.

The CDR3 spells CSVRDFSGSLEQYF. CDR3 sequence (DNA): TGCAGCGTGAGGGACTTTTCCGGGTCCCTCGAGCAGTACTTC. This rearrangement joins TRBV29-1 to TRBJ2-7, with D perhaps matching TRBD2 (6 bases). This CDR3 is 14 amino acids long. V was shortened by 6 bases and J by 6 bases, with 21 bases between the two germline ends. CDR1 is SQVTM and CDR2 is ANQGSEA in the germline V gene.